The 23 T cell receptor beta chains below were found in one sample sequenced in a study of OX40 agonist ivuxolimab in advanced cancers. Profiled with immunoSEQ multiplex PCR; TCRdb holds only in-frame clones, not every one. The sample lists over 95,000 clones; 90% to 95% were seen once. The source was CD4+ or CD8+ T cells sorted from blood, collected in a trial of the OX40 agonist ivuxolimab. The receptors derive from an adult with an advanced solid tumor such as melanoma, head and neck, liver or kidney cancer.

The chain has TRBV28 and TRBJ1-3; the D gene is possibly TRBD1 (6 bases). V lost 6 bases and J lost 0, with 9 bases in between. The CDR3 runs to 14 residues. The germline V gene has CDR1 MDHEN and CDR2 SYDVKM. The CDR3 region has the DNA TGTGCCAGCAGGGGGGCAACCTCTGGAAACACCATATATTTT. This sequence encodes CASRGATSGNTIYF.

The V and J genes are TRBV2 and TRBJ2-7, with unresolved D. Trimming took 4 bases from V and 5 from J, leaving 3 bases between them. CDR3 length: 10 residues. The germline V gene encodes CDR1 SNHLY and CDR2 FYNNEI. In nucleotides, the CDR3 is TGTGCCAGCAGTGCCAACGAGCAGTACTTC. Its protein product is CASSANEQYF.

The chain employs TRBV28 and TRBJ1-5, with D perhaps TRBD1 (6 bases). The CDR3 is made up of 14 amino acids. V was pared by 7 bases and J by 7 bases, with 17 bases between. CDR1 and CDR2 from the germline V gene are MDHEN and SYDVKM. The DNA for the CDR3 is TGTGCCAGCACCATAGGGGGAGAGTGGCAGCCCCAGCATTTT. As protein: CASTIGGEWQPQHF. Supplemented by reference TRBV28 and TRBJ1-5, the full variable domain reads DVKVTQSSRYLVKRTGEKVFLECVQDMDHENMFWYRQDPGLGLRLIYFSYDVKMKEKGDIPEGYSVSREKKERFSLILESASTNQTSMYLCASTIGGEWQPQHFGDGTRLSIL.

The chain links TRBV7-9 to TRBJ2-1; D may be TRBD2 (5 bases). V dropped 6 bases and J dropped 0 bases, with 15 bases sitting between them. Per germline, CDR1 SEHNR and CDR2 FQNEAQ (reference sequence). CDR3 length: 16 residues. CDR3 region: CASSSFGESSYNEQFF. The CDR3 DNA sequence: TGTGCCAGCAGTAGTTTTGGGGAGAGCTCCTACAATGAGCAGTTCTTC.

This clone occurred a few times. For the CDR3, the DNA is TGTGCCAGCAGTTACTCTGGCCTAGCGGGGAACTACGAGCAGTACTTC. Protein: CASSYSGLAGNYEQYF. The rearrangement joins TRBV6-5 to TRBJ2-7, with 9 bases fitting TRBD2. Trimming cost V 0 bases and J 3 bases; bases outside gene matches: 6. CDR1 is MNHEY, CDR2 SVGAGI, per germline. The CDR3 has 16 amino acids.

The rearrangement links TRBV6-5 to TRBJ2-7, with 7 bases matching TRBD2. The germline CDR1 and CDR2 sequences are MNHEY and SVGAGI. This CDR3 spans 14 amino acids. V gave up 5 bases and J gave up 3 bases; unmatched junction bases: 7. CDR3 DNA: TGTGCCAGCAGTGAAAGGGAGGGGAACTACGAGCAGTACTTC. This gives the protein CASSEREGNYEQYF.

The chain joins TRBV29-1 to TRBJ1-1; possible D gene TRBD1, 5 bases. The CDR3 length is 12 residues. Trimming cost V 4 bases and J 4 bases, with 10 bases left between them. Germline lookup yields CDR1 SQVTM and CDR2 ANQGSEA. The CDR3 protein is CSVVGGGTEAFF. The CDR3 coding sequence is TGCAGCGTTGTCGGGGGAGGCACTGAAGCTTTCTTT.

CDR3 DNA: TGTGCCAGCAGCTTAGCGAGGATAGCGGGAGGGCGTGAAGAGACCCAGTACTTC. It is translated as CASSLARIAGGREETQYF. The genes are TRBV11-1 and TRBJ2-5; 11 nucleotides align to TRBD2. Per germline, CDR1 SGHAT and CDR2 FQDESV (reference sequence). Unmatched junction bases numbered 9, after V lost 0 bases and J lost 3 bases. The CDR3 is 18 amino acids.

The rearrangement links TRBV7-2 to TRBJ2-7; D is perhaps TRBD2 (6 bases). This CDR3 region has 15 residues. With 2 bases removed from V and 3 bases from J, the gap between germline ends came to 14 bases. Germline V gene sequence: CDR1 SGHTA, CDR2 FQGNSA. This CDR3 is CASSLMGRDDYEQYF. The CDR3 DNA reads as TGTGCCAGCAGCTTAATGGGGCGGGATGACTACGAGCAGTACTTC.

The chain uses TRBV4-1 and TRBJ2-1, with D possibly being TRBD2 (5 bases). Deletions cut 4 bases from V and 9 bases from J, with 13 bases between. Looked up from germline, CDR1 is MGHRA and CDR2 is YSYEKL. The CDR3 spans 13 residues. CDR3 in amino acids: CASSRILAPEQFF. DNA for the CDR3: TGCGCCAGCAGCCGCATCCTAGCCCCTGAGCAGTTCTTC.

The count of this clone is one. V usage is TRBV2 and J usage is TRBJ2-5; 8 bases are a match to TRBD2. The CDR3 is made up of 13 amino acids. J lost 5 bases, V lost 5 bases, and 4 bases had no gene match. From germline, CDR1 is SNHLY and CDR2 FYNNEI. The CDR3 sequence: CASSSGGGETQYF. DNA for the CDR3: TGTGCCAGCAGTAGCGGGGGTGGGGAGACCCAGTACTTC.

The V and J genes are TRBV27 and TRBJ2-3; D not certain. This CDR3 region has 13 residues. Germline V gene sequence: CDR1 MNHEY, CDR2 SMNVEV (reference sequence). With 3 bases removed from V and 5 bases from J, the gap between germline ends came to 9 bases. The CDR3 spells CASSFYVGDTQYF. The CDR3 DNA is TGTGCCAGCAGTTTTTATGTCGGAGATACGCAGTATTTT.

The chain recombines TRBV7-3 with TRBJ2-1; 7 positions agree with TRBD2. Germline CDR1 and CDR2: SGHTA and FQGTGA. With V trimmed by 5 bases and J by 1 base, 8 bases remained unmatched. This CDR3 is built from 16 residues. As DNA, the CDR3 is TGTGCCAGCAGCCCTTTCGGCGGGAGTTCCTACAATGAGCAGTTCTTC. This codes for CASSPFGGSSYNEQFF.

The rearrangement links TRBV15 to TRBJ1-2; D is undetermined. This CDR3 region has 12 residues. Trimming stripped 0 bases from V and 5 bases from J, with 4 bases between. Germline V gene lookup returns CDR1 LNHNV and CDR2 YYDKDF (reference sequence). The CDR3 loop is CATSRDGYGYTF. The CDR3 DNA reads TGTGCCACCAGCAGAGACGGGTATGGCTACACCTTC.

V gene TRBV7-3 combines with J gene TRBJ2-5; the D gene is possibly TRBD1 (6 bases). V lost 5 bases and J lost 4, with 17 bases in between. Germline V gives CDR1 SGHTA, CDR2 FQGTGA. This CDR3 region has 15 residues. The CDR3 is CASSPGTGSLETQYF. The CDR3, as DNA: TGTGCCAGCAGCCCCGGAACAGGGAGCTTAGAGACCCAGTACTTC.

This chain's CDR3 is CASSENWAILLAQHF. DNA for the CDR3: TGTGCCAGCAGTGAAAATTGGGCGATTTTATTAGCCCAGCATTTT. This chain links TRBV6-1 with TRBJ1-5, with no clear D. In germline, CDR1 is MNHNS, CDR2 SASEGT. V gave up 2 bases and J gave up 11 bases, with 19 bases separating them. The CDR3 has 15 residues.

This sequence joins TRBV25-1 and TRBJ1-6; D is unclear. Deletions cut 4 bases from V and 9 bases from J, with 10 bases between. The CDR3 length is 13 residues. Germline-derived CDR1 and CDR2 are MGHDK and SYGVNS. The CDR3 coding sequence is TGTGCCAGCAGTGCCGACTTCTTTTCACCCCTCCACTTT. This sequence encodes CASSADFFSPLHF.

This clone has a handful of counts. The V gene is TRBV28, the J gene TRBJ2-1; 9 nucleotides agree with TRBD1. Germline V lookup: CDR1 MDHEN, CDR2 SYDVKM. The length of the CDR3 is 15 residues. Trimming cost V 5 bases and J 6 bases; bases outside gene matches: 8. The chain's CDR3 is CASSRTGGSFNEQFF. CDR3 DNA sequence: TGTGCCAGCAGTCGTACAGGGGGCAGTTTCAATGAGCAGTTCTTC.

The CDR3 region has the DNA TGTGCCAGCAGTCCCTCCGATGGCTATGGCTACACCTTC. Amino acid sequence: CASSPSDGYGYTF. The chain is built from TRBV28 and TRBJ1-2, with unresolved D. CDR3 size: 13 residues. Trimming removed 5 bases at V and 4 bases at J, with 11 bases between. Germline V lookup: CDR1 MDHEN, CDR2 SYDVKM.

The genes are TRBV6-5 and TRBJ2-3; tentative D call: TRBD1 (6 bases). This CDR3 region has 14 residues. Between the trimmed V and J ends, which lost 6 bases and 2 bases, there was a span of 12 bases. The germline gives CDR1 MNHEY, CDR2 SVGAGI. The CDR3 loop reads CASRTRGNTDTQYF. The CDR3 nucleotides are TGTGCCAGCAGGACGAGGGGGAACACAGATACGCAGTATTTT.

The chain couples TRBV28 to TRBJ1-3; no clear D gene. CDR1 and CDR2 (germline): MDHEN, SYDVKM. The CDR3 length is 13 residues. With 7 bases removed from V and 2 bases from J, the gap between germline ends came to 9 bases. CDR3 nucleotide sequence: TGTGCCAGCAATAGTTCTCCTGGAAACACCATATATTTT. Protein sequence: CASNSSPGNTIYF. Full variable domain (remainder filled in from reference TRBV28 and TRBJ1-3): DVKVTQSSRYLVKRTGEKVFLECVQDMDHENMFWYRQDPGLGLRLIYFSYDVKMKEKGDIPEGYSVSREKKERFSLILESASTNQTSMYLCASNSSPGNTIYFGEGSWLTVV.

V usage is TRBV18 and J usage is TRBJ2-3; D possibly corresponds to TRBD2 (6 bases). Germline-derived CDR1 and CDR2 are KGHSH and LQKENI. The germline V and J ends were trimmed by 2 bases and 0 bases, with 9 bases remaining between them. This CDR3 contains 15 residues. DNA for the CDR3: TGTGCCAGCTCACCATCCCGGGGGAGCACAGATACGCAGTATTTT. Translation: CASSPSRGSTDTQYF.

This clone was seen a single time. This sequence joins TRBV5-6 and TRBJ2-7, with a weak D call TRBD2 (6 bases). The germline V gene encodes CDR1 SGHDT and CDR2 YYEEEE. V dropped 2 bases and J dropped 4 bases, with 10 bases sitting between them. The CDR3 consists of 13 residues. The CDR3 nucleotides read TGTGCCAGCAGCTTTCTCGGGGGATACGAGCAGTACTTC. Translated: CASSFLGGYEQYF.